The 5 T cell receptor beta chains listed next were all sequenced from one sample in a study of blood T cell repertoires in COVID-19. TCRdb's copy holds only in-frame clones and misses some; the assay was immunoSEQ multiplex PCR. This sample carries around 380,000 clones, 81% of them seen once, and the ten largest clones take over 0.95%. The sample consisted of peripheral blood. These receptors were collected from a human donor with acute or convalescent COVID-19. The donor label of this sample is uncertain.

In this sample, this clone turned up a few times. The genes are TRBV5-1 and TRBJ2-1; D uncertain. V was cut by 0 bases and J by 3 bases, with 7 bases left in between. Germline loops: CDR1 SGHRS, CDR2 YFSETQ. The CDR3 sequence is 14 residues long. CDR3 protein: CASSLGQVYNEQFF. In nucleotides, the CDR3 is TGCGCCAGCAGCTTGGGGCAGGTCTACAATGAGCAGTTCTTC.

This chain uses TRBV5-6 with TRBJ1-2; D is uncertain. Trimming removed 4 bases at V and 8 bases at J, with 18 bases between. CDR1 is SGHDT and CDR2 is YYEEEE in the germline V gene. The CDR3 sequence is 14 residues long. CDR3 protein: CASSMGSRTGGYTF. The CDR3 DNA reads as TGTGCCAGCAGCATGGGGTCGAGGACGGGAGGCTACACCTTC.

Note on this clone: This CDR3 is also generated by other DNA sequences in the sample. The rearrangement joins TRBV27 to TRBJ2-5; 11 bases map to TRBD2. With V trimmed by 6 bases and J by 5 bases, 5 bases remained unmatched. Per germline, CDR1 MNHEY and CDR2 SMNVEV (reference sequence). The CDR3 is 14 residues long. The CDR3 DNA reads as TGTGCCAGCAGACTAGCGGGAGTCGGGGAGACCCAGTACTTC. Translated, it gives CASRLAGVGETQYF.

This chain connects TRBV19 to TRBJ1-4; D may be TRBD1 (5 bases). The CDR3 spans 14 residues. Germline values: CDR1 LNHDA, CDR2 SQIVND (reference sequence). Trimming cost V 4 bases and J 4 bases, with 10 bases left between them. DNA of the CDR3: TGTGCCAGTAGTAATCCGGGGGATAATGAAAAACTGTTTTTT. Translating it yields CASSNPGDNEKLFF.

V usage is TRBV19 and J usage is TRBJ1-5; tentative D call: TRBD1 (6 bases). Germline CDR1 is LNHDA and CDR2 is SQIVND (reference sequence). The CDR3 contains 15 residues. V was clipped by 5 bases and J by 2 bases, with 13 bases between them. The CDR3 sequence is CASSFLAGGNQPQHF. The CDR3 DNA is TGTGCCAGTAGTTTCCTCGCAGGGGGCAATCAGCCCCAGCATTTT.